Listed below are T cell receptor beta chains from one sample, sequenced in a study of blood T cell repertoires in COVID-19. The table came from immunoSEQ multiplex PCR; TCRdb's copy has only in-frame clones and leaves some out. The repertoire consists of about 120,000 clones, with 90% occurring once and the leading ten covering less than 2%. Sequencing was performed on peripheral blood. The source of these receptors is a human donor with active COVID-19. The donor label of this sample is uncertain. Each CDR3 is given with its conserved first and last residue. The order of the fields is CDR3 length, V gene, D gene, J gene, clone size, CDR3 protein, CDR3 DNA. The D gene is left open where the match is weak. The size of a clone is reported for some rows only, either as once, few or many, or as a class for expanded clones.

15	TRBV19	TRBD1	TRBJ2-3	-	CASSQPGTGTDTQYF	TGTGCCAGTAGCCAACCCGGGACAGGCACAGATACGCAGTATTTT
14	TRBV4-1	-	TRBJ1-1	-	CASRGVTVNTEAFF	TGCGCCAGCAGAGGGGTAACGGTGAACACTGAAGCTTTCTTT
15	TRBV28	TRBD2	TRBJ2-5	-	CASRRLAGVPETQYF	TGTGCCAGCAGAAGACTAGCGGGGGTTCCAGAGACCCAGTACTTC
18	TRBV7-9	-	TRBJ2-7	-	CASSLGGQGTRRGYEQYF	TGTGCCAGCAGCTTAGGCGGACAGGGGACTAGGAGAGGCTACGAGCAGTACTTC
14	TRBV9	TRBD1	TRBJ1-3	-	CASDRGFSGNTIYF	TGTGCCAGTGACAGGGGGTTCTCTGGAAACACCATATATTTT
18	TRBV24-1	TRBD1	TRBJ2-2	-	CATSDYRQGAVSTGELFF	TGTGCCACCAGTGATTATAGACAGGGAGCAGTGTCCACCGGGGAGCTGTTTTTT
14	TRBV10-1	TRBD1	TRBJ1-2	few	CASSVTGGSYGYTF	TGCGCCAGCAGTGTAACAGGGGGCTCTTATGGCTACACCTTC
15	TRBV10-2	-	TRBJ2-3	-	CASSAGGAGTDTQYF	TGCGCCAGCAGTGCCGGAGGGGCAGGCACAGATACGCAGTATTTT
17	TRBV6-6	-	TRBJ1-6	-	CASSHTVRGAYNSPLHF	TGTGCCAGCAGTCATACGGTCCGGGGGGCCTATAATTCACCCCTCCACTTT
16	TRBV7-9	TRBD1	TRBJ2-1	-	CASSRRGLHTHNEQFF	TGTGCCAGCAGCCGCAGGGGGCTACACACACACAATGAGCAGTTCTTC
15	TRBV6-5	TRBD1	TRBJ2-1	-	CASRRDRVSYNEQFF	TGTGCCAGCAGACGAGACAGGGTCTCCTACAATGAGCAGTTCTTC
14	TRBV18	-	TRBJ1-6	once	CASSVDRLNSPLHF	TGTGCCAGCTCCGTGGACAGACTAAATTCACCCCTCCACTTT
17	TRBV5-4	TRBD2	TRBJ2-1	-	CASSQGLAGGQGNEQFF	TGTGCCAGCAGCCAGGGACTAGCGGGGGGGCAGGGCAATGAGCAGTTCTTC
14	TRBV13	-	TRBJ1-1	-	CASSFRVGSTEAFF	TGTGCCAGCAGCTTCAGGGTAGGTAGCACTGAAGCTTTCTTT
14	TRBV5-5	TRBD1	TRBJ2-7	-	CASSLVGQGYEQYF	TGTGCCAGCAGCTTGGTGGGACAGGGCTACGAGCAGTACTTC
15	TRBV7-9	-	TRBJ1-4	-	CASSSTGATNEKLFF	TGTGCCAGCAGCTCGACAGGAGCAACTAATGAAAAACTGTTTTTT
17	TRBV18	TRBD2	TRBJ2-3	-	CASSPSGLAGRLDTQYF	TGTGCCAGCTCGCCCTCCGGACTAGCGGGGCGTCTGGATACGCAGTATTTT
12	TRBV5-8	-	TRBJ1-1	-	CASNERVVEAFF	TGTGCCAGCAACGAACGGGTGGTTGAAGCTTTCTTT
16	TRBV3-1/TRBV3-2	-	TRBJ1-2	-	CASSQVVSPRLGGYTF	TGTGCCAGCAGCCAAGTGGTTTCGCCCCGACTGGGTGGCTACACCTTC
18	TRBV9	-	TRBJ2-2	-	CASSGRGAGTANTGELFF	TGTGCCAGCAGCGGGCGGGGAGCCGGGACAGCGAACACCGGGGAGCTGTTTTTT
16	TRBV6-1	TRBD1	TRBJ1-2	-	CASSEGTGHPNYGYTF	TGTGCCAGCAGTGAAGGGACAGGCCATCCTAACTATGGCTACACCTTC
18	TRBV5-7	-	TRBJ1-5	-	CASSPRPQGKYSNQPQHF	TGTGCCAGCAGCCCAAGACCCCAGGGGAAGTATAGCAATCAGCCCCAGCATTTT
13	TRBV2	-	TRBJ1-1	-	CASSNRVNTEAFF	TGTGCCAGCAGCAACAGGGTTAACACTGAAGCTTTCTTT
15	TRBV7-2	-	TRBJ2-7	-	CASSLMGHPSYEQYF	TGTGCCAGCAGCTTAATGGGACACCCCTCCTACGAGCAGTACTTC
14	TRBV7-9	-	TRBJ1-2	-	CASSAAVPSVGYTF	TGTGCCAGCAGCGCCGCGGTCCCTAGTGTTGGCTACACCTTC
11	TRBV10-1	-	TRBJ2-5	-	CASSTGETQYF	TGCGCCAGCAGTACGGGGGAGACCCAGTACTTC
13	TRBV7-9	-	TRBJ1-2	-	CASASGVRDGYTF	TGTGCCAGCGCGTCAGGGGTAAGGGATGGCTACACCTTC
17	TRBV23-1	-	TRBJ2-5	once	CASSRQVEQGAEETQYF	TGCGCCAGCAGTCGCCAGGTGGAACAGGGAGCAGAGGAGACCCAGTACTTC
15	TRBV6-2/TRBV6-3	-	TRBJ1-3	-	CASSDVGQKGNTIYF	TGTGCCAGCAGCGACGTCGGACAGAAAGGAAACACCATATATTTT
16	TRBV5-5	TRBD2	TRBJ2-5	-	CASSLGLAGGQETQYF	TGTGCCAGCAGCTTAGGACTAGCGGGGGGCCAAGAGACCCAGTACTTC
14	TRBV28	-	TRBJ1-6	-	CASSSGSLGSPLHF	TGTGCCAGCAGTTCCGGGTCCTTGGGTTCACCCCTCCACTTT
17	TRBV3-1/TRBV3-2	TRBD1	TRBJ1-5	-	CASSTVTDRGGGQPQHF	TGTGCCAGCAGCACCGTTACAGACAGGGGCGGAGGTCAGCCCCAGCATTTT
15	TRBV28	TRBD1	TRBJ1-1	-	CASSRRDRGHVEAFF	TGTGCCAGCAGTCGCCGGGACAGGGGGCATGTGGAAGCTTTCTTT
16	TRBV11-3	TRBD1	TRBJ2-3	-	CASSLTPGGRTDTQYF	TGTGCCAGCAGCTTAACCCCAGGGGGCAGGACAGATACGCAGTATTTT
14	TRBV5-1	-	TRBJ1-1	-	CASSNIQGATEAFF	TGCGCCAGCAGCAATATACAGGGAGCCACTGAAGCTTTCTTT
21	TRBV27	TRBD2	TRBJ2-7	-	CASSFRPLGTRARQFSYEQYF	TGTGCCAGCAGTTTCAGGCCCCTTGGGACTAGGGCTCGGCAATTCTCCTACGAGCAGTACTTC
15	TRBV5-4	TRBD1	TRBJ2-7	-	CASSKDRGVSYEQYF	TGTGCCAGCAGCAAGGACAGGGGGGTATCCTACGAGCAGTACTTC
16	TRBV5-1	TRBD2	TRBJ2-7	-	CASSFGLAGTYYEQYF	TGCGCCAGCAGCTTTGGACTAGCGGGGACATACTACGAGCAGTACTTC
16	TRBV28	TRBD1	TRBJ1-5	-	CASSAHRGHGNQPQHF	TGTGCCAGCAGTGCACACAGGGGACATGGCAATCAGCCCCAGCATTTT
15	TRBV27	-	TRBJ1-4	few	CASSWGPVVLEKLFF	TGTGCCAGCAGTTGGGGCCCGGTCGTGTTAGAAAAACTGTTTTTT
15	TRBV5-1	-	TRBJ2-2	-	CASSLTDTGSRELFF	TGCGCCAGCAGCTTGACGGACACGGGTTCTCGGGAGCTGTTTTTT
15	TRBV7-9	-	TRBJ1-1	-	CASSLATGVGTEAFF	TGTGCCAGCAGCTTAGCGACGGGTGTGGGCACTGAAGCTTTCTTT
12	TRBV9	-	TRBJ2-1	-	CASSFELNEQFF	TGTGCCAGCAGCTTTGAGCTGAATGAGCAGTTCTTC
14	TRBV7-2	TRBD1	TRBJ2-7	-	CASSANDRVGEQYF	TGTGCCAGCAGCGCAAACGACAGGGTAGGCGAGCAGTACTTC
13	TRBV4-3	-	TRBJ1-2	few	CASSQVDGGGYTF	TGCGCCAGCAGCCAAGTAGACGGGGGTGGCTACACCTTC
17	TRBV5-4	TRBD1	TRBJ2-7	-	CASSAGTGSWLSYEQYF	TGTGCCAGCAGCGCCGGGACAGGGTCTTGGTTATCCTACGAGCAGTACTTC
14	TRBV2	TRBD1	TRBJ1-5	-	CASASDRVNQPQHF	TGTGCCAGCGCCTCCGACAGGGTAAATCAGCCCCAGCATTTT
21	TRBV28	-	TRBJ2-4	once	CASSLNTPGFKAALAKNIQYF	TGTGCCAGCAGCCTAAACACCCCAGGGTTTAAGGCGGCCCTAGCCAAAAACATTCAGTACTTC
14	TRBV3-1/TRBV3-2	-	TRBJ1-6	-	CASSDELGGSPLHF	TGTGCCAGCAGCGATGAACTAGGGGGTTCACCCCTCCACTTT
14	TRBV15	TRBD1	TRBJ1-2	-	CATSRDKGAWGYTF	TGTGCCACCAGCAGAGATAAGGGGGCTTGGGGCTACACCTTC
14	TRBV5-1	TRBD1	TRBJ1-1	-	CASRRTGARTEAFF	TGCGCCAGCAGGAGAACAGGGGCGAGGACTGAAGCTTTCTTT
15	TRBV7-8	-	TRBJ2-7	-	CASSPSGQIPYEQYF	TGTGCCAGCAGCCCGAGTGGACAGATCCCCTACGAGCAGTACTTC
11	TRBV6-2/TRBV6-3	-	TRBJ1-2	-	CASSRQNGYTF	TGTGCCAGCAGTCGACAGAATGGCTACACCTTC
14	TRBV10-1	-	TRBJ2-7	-	CASSESTGRYGQYF	TGCGCCAGCAGTGAGTCGACAGGACGATACGGGCAGTACTTC
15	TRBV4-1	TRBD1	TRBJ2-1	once	CASSPGQFSYNEQFF	TGCGCCAGCAGCCCGGGACAGTTTTCCTACAATGAGCAGTTCTTC
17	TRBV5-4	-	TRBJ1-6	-	CASSLEAGGLGNSPLHF	TGTGCCAGCAGCCTCGAAGCGGGGGGATTAGGTAATTCACCCCTCCACTTT
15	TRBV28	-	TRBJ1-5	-	CASSSTQDYNQPQHF	TGTGCCAGCAGCTCGACACAGGATTACAATCAGCCCCAGCATTTT
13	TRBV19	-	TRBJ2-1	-	CASSARLGNEQFF	TGTGCCAGTAGTGCCAGACTCGGTAATGAGCAGTTCTTC
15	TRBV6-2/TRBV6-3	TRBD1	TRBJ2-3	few	CASSSRGLGTDTQYF	TGTGCCAGCAGTTCGAGGGGGCTAGGAACGGATACGCAGTATTTT